The clone carrying this T cell receptor (beta chain) appeared a few times. Antigen unknown. The data derive from a study of T-cell reconstitution after alpha-beta-depleted transplantation in children. General study results and limits: The main origin of T-cell counts and diversity one year after transplant was newly produced T cells. Several hundred graft clones that had expanded were reportedly the source of alpha-beta T cells about two months after transplant. Some patients' high day-60 TCRbeta diversity was attributed to recipient cells surviving conditioning.

Germline V gives CDR1 SGDLS, CDR2 YYNGEE. Trimming left V 0 bases short and J 0 bases short, with 10 bases between. The length of the CDR3 is 15 residues. Using unique molecular identifiers, the investigators prepared the TCRbeta library. TCRdb ran MiXCR on the PCR reads and lists one entry per CDR3 protein. The sample shows approximately 800,000 distinct CDR3 sequences, around 17% of them seen only once. This rearrangement joins TRBV9 to TRBJ2-7; D is perhaps TRBD1 (6 bases). Material: PBMCs, mostly from graft donor cells, obtained 360 days after TCRalphabeta/CD19-depleted stem cell transplant. The TCR comes from a male patient between 5 and 17 years old who had a stem cell transplant for acute lymphoblastic leukemia, so the T cells may come from the graft donor. CDR3 nucleotides: TGTGCCAGCAGCGTAGGTGACAGGAGCTCCTACGAGCAGTACTTC. It translates to CASSVGDRSSYEQYF.